This T cell receptor beta chain was identified during a study of T cells in pancreatic ductal adenocarcinoma. No neoadjuvant therapy was given to the selected pancreatic ductal adenocarcinoma patients before their surgery. Per the germline V gene, CDR1 is MNHNS and CDR2 is SASEGT. Germline trimming cut 7 bases from V and 5 bases from J; bases unmatched to any gene: 4. This CDR3 has 13 amino acids. Clones were sequenced by immunoSEQ multiplex PCR, and TCRdb holds only the in-frame ones, with some missing. The sample lists over 85,000 clones, more than 90% occurring once. This clone was counted a few times.

Sequenced input: PBMCs. V usage is TRBV6-1 and J usage is TRBJ1-5; TRBD1 aligns across 8 bases. This clonotype was sampled from a human donor with pancreatic ductal adenocarcinoma. CDR3 bases: TGTGCCAGCACCCCACAGGGGGATCAGCCCCAGCATTTT. It translates to CASTPQGDQPQHF.